This T cell receptor (beta chain) was sequenced during a study of cytomegalovirus exposure and HLA in healthy donors. Whole-study findings and limits: The authors confirmed in vitro that a few CMV-associated chains were specific for CMV antigens.

In the case of this clone: Its cognate antigen is unknown.

Clones were read by immunoSEQ multiplex PCR, and TCRdb kept only the in-frame ones, dropping some. The repertoire holds some 150,000 clones, 88% seen once, with about 3% in the top ten. The CDR3 is made up of 14 amino acids. Germline assignment: CDR1 SGDLS and CDR2 YYNGEE. With 1 base clipped from V and 8 bases from J, the junction kept 6 bases outside the gene matches. The origin of this receptor is a man aged 18 to 29 in good health and CMV-seronegative. The sequenced sample was PBMCs. The chain combines TRBV9 with TRBJ2-3; 8 bases align to TRBD2. CDR3 DNA: TGTGCCAGCAGCGTAACGGGAGGGCCAGGTACGCAGTATTTT. Translating gives CASSVTGGPGTQYF.